Listed below are T cell receptor beta chains from one sample, sequenced in a study of shared clonotypes between healthy human individuals. This table comes from immunoSEQ multiplex PCR, and its TCRdb copy is limited to in-frame clones, with some not included. There are roughly 2 million clones in the sample; about 95% occur only once, and 0.85% to 1.3% lies in the top ten. The sample was naive CD8+ T cells sorted from blood. Receptors originate from a man aged 18 to 30 in good health. Both conserved end residues are part of each CDR3. A D gene is named only where the DNA matches it firmly. Expanded clones get a size class; other rows say once, few or many, or leave the size out.

cdr3_length: 13; v_call: TRBV29-1; d_call: -; j_call: TRBJ2-1; clone_size: -; cdr3_nt: TGCAGCGTTGAGGGCAGGGAGGGGGATGAGCAGTTCTTC; cdr3_aa: CSVEGREGDEQFF
cdr3_length: 15; v_call: TRBV30; d_call: TRBD2; j_call: TRBJ2-5; clone_size: -; cdr3_nt: TGTGCCTGGAGTGAAGAGACTAGCCACCAAGAGACCCAGTACTTC; cdr3_aa: CAWSEETSHQETQYF
cdr3_length: 12; v_call: TRBV30; d_call: -; j_call: TRBJ1-4; clone_size: -; cdr3_nt: TGTGCCTGGAGTCCCCAAGGTGAAAAACTGTTTTTT; cdr3_aa: CAWSPQGEKLFF
cdr3_length: 15; v_call: TRBV27; d_call: TRBD1; j_call: TRBJ2-2; clone_size: -; cdr3_nt: TGTGCCAGCAGTCTCCAGGGGGCGTTCACCGGGGAGCTGTTTTTT; cdr3_aa: CASSLQGAFTGELFF
cdr3_length: 15; v_call: TRBV11-2; d_call: -; j_call: TRBJ2-3; clone_size: -; cdr3_nt: TGTGCCAGCAGCTTAACTCGTGGTGACACAGATACGCAGTATTTT; cdr3_aa: CASSLTRGDTDTQYF
cdr3_length: 11; v_call: TRBV6-1; d_call: -; j_call: TRBJ2-7; clone_size: -; cdr3_nt: TGTGCCAGCAGTCGCCCGGACCGGCAGTACTTC; cdr3_aa: CASSRPDRQYF
cdr3_length: 11; v_call: TRBV2; d_call: -; j_call: TRBJ2-5; clone_size: once; cdr3_nt: TGTGCAACCGTTTCCGAGGGGACCCAGTACTTC; cdr3_aa: CATVSEGTQYF
cdr3_length: 14; v_call: TRBV15; d_call: -; j_call: TRBJ1-2; clone_size: -; cdr3_nt: TGTGCCACCAGCAGAGAGACAGAAGACTATGGCTACACCTTC; cdr3_aa: CATSRETEDYGYTF
cdr3_length: 13; v_call: TRBV28; d_call: -; j_call: TRBJ2-7; clone_size: -; cdr3_nt: TGTGCCAGCATGGCAGGGCATCACTACGAGCAGTACTTC; cdr3_aa: CASMAGHHYEQYF
cdr3_length: 13; v_call: TRBV10-2; d_call: -; j_call: TRBJ2-5; clone_size: once; cdr3_nt: TGCGCCAGCAGTGACGAGGGAGAAGGGACCCAGTACTTC; cdr3_aa: CASSDEGEGTQYF
cdr3_length: 12; v_call: TRBV6-1; d_call: -; j_call: TRBJ1-4; clone_size: -; cdr3_nt: TGTGCCAGCCTTACACTTCATGAAAAACTGTTTTTT; cdr3_aa: CASLTLHEKLFF
cdr3_length: 15; v_call: TRBV28; d_call: -; j_call: TRBJ2-7; clone_size: -; cdr3_nt: TGTGCCAGCAGCCCCACCGGGACTCACGCCTACGAGCAGTACTTC; cdr3_aa: CASSPTGTHAYEQYF
cdr3_length: 17; v_call: TRBV5-1; d_call: TRBD1; j_call: TRBJ2-2; clone_size: -; cdr3_nt: TGCGCCAGCAGCTTGAAGGGGGCGGTTTCCGAAACCGGGGAGCTGTTTTTT; cdr3_aa: CASSLKGAVSETGELFF
cdr3_length: 14; v_call: TRBV18; d_call: -; j_call: TRBJ1-1; clone_size: few; cdr3_nt: TGTGCCAGCTCACCACCGGCCAGGAACACTGAAGCTTTCTTT; cdr3_aa: CASSPPARNTEAFF
cdr3_length: 14; v_call: TRBV27; d_call: TRBD1; j_call: TRBJ2-7; clone_size: -; cdr3_nt: TGTGCCAGCAGTTGGACAGGGCCTCCCTACGAGCAGTACTTC; cdr3_aa: CASSWTGPPYEQYF
cdr3_length: 15; v_call: TRBV2; d_call: -; j_call: TRBJ2-2; clone_size: -; cdr3_nt: TGTGCCAGCAGTGAGAGGAACCCGAACACCGGGGAGCTATTTTTT; cdr3_aa: CASSERNPNTGELFF
cdr3_length: 13; v_call: TRBV6-6; d_call: -; j_call: TRBJ2-7; clone_size: -; cdr3_nt: TGTGCCAGCAGTTACTCGTCAAGCTACGAGCAGTACTTC; cdr3_aa: CASSYSSSYEQYF
cdr3_length: 15; v_call: TRBV5-1; d_call: TRBD1; j_call: TRBJ2-5; clone_size: -; cdr3_nt: TGCGCCAGCAGCCGGACGACAGGGGTCCAAGAGACCCAGTACTTC; cdr3_aa: CASSRTTGVQETQYF
cdr3_length: 14; v_call: TRBV6-6; d_call: TRBD1; j_call: TRBJ1-4; clone_size: -; cdr3_nt: TGTGCCAGCAGCTCCGGGACAGGGGGTGAAAAACTGTTTTTT; cdr3_aa: CASSSGTGGEKLFF
cdr3_length: 16; v_call: TRBV4-1; d_call: TRBD1; j_call: TRBJ2-7; clone_size: -; cdr3_nt: TGCGCCAGCAGCCAAGGTATAACAGGGGGACCCTACGAGCAGTACTTC; cdr3_aa: CASSQGITGGPYEQYF
cdr3_length: 16; v_call: TRBV2; d_call: TRBD2; j_call: TRBJ2-7; clone_size: -; cdr3_nt: TGTGCCAGCAGGCCGATTCTAGCGGGGGGACCCTACGAGCAGTACTTC; cdr3_aa: CASRPILAGGPYEQYF
cdr3_length: 15; v_call: TRBV11-2; d_call: -; j_call: TRBJ1-1; clone_size: once; cdr3_nt: TGTGCCAGCAGCTTAGTCGCAGATCGGGACACTGAAGCTTTCTTT; cdr3_aa: CASSLVADRDTEAFF
cdr3_length: 12; v_call: TRBV29-1; d_call: -; j_call: TRBJ1-1; clone_size: -; cdr3_nt: TGCAGCGCAACCGGACAGCCTCCTGAAGCTTTCTTT; cdr3_aa: CSATGQPPEAFF
cdr3_length: 15; v_call: TRBV7-6; d_call: TRBD1; j_call: TRBJ1-4; clone_size: once; cdr3_nt: TGTGCCAGCAGCAGTCCCGACAGGGAGGGTGAAAAACTGTTTTTT; cdr3_aa: CASSSPDREGEKLFF
cdr3_length: 12; v_call: TRBV5-1; d_call: -; j_call: TRBJ1-1; clone_size: once; cdr3_nt: TGCGCCAGCAGCTTGAGCGGGGTTGAAGCTTTCTTT; cdr3_aa: CASSLSGVEAFF
cdr3_length: 16; v_call: TRBV6-1; d_call: -; j_call: TRBJ1-4; clone_size: -; cdr3_nt: TGTGCCAGCAGTGACATATGGAGGGAGGAGAGTGAAAAACTGTTTTTT; cdr3_aa: CASSDIWREESEKLFF
cdr3_length: 15; v_call: TRBV5-6; d_call: TRBD2; j_call: TRBJ2-1; clone_size: -; cdr3_nt: TGTGCCAGCACGACTAGCGGGGCTGCCTACAATGAGCAGTTCTTC; cdr3_aa: CASTTSGAAYNEQFF
cdr3_length: 19; v_call: TRBV5-1; d_call: TRBD2; j_call: TRBJ2-3; clone_size: once; cdr3_nt: TGCGCCAGCAGCCCGGGGCCTCCGGGACTAGGGGAATACACAGATACGCAGTATTTT; cdr3_aa: CASSPGPPGLGEYTDTQYF
cdr3_length: 17; v_call: TRBV4-1; d_call: -; j_call: TRBJ1-4; clone_size: once; cdr3_nt: TGCGCCAGCAGCCAAGATGGAGTCGACGGACTAAATGAAAAACTGTTTTTT; cdr3_aa: CASSQDGVDGLNEKLFF
cdr3_length: 18; v_call: TRBV21-1; d_call: -; j_call: TRBJ2-4; clone_size: -; cdr3_nt: TGTGCCAGCAGCAAAGCGCTTTTCGTAGGGGGGGCCAAAAACATTCAGTACTTC; cdr3_aa: CASSKALFVGGAKNIQYF
cdr3_length: 14; v_call: TRBV27; d_call: -; j_call: TRBJ1-5; clone_size: -; cdr3_nt: TGTGCCAGCAGTTGGTCTCAAAGGGATCAGCCCCAGCATTTT; cdr3_aa: CASSWSQRDQPQHF
cdr3_length: 13; v_call: TRBV5-1; d_call: -; j_call: TRBJ1-1; clone_size: -; cdr3_nt: TGCGCCAGCAGCTTAACGCGGGGTACTGAAGCTTTCTTT; cdr3_aa: CASSLTRGTEAFF
cdr3_length: 14; v_call: TRBV10-3; d_call: -; j_call: TRBJ2-3; clone_size: -; cdr3_nt: TGTGCCATCAGAGACAGGATCTACACAGATACGCAGTATTTT; cdr3_aa: CAIRDRIYTDTQYF
cdr3_length: 16; v_call: TRBV27; d_call: -; j_call: TRBJ1-1; clone_size: -; cdr3_nt: TGTGCCAGCAGTTGGGCCCCCCCGACGGTGAACACTGAATCTTTCTTT; cdr3_aa: CASSWAPPTVNTESFF
cdr3_length: 19; v_call: TRBV7-8; d_call: TRBD1; j_call: TRBJ2-2; clone_size: -; cdr3_nt: TGTGCCAGCAGCTTAGTCTGGGGGACAGGGGGCGGGAACACCGGGGAGCTGTTTTTT; cdr3_aa: CASSLVWGTGGGNTGELFF
cdr3_length: 13; v_call: TRBV9; d_call: TRBD2; j_call: TRBJ2-1; clone_size: -; cdr3_nt: TGTGCCAGCAGCGTAGAAGGACTAGGCGATCAGTTCTTC; cdr3_aa: CASSVEGLGDQFF
cdr3_length: 14; v_call: TRBV2; d_call: -; j_call: TRBJ1-1; clone_size: few; cdr3_nt: TGTGCCAGCAGCCTAGGGGCCCTGAACACTGAAGCTTTCTTT; cdr3_aa: CASSLGALNTEAFF
cdr3_length: 15; v_call: TRBV28; d_call: -; j_call: TRBJ2-2; clone_size: -; cdr3_nt: TGTGCCAGCAGTTTAAGAGGGGACGGCACCGGGGAGCTGTTTTTT; cdr3_aa: CASSLRGDGTGELFF
cdr3_length: 14; v_call: TRBV27; d_call: TRBD1; j_call: TRBJ1-2; clone_size: -; cdr3_nt: TGTGCCAGCAGGGCCCCGGGACAGGGGAATGGCTACACCTTC; cdr3_aa: CASRAPGQGNGYTF
cdr3_length: 16; v_call: TRBV4-3; d_call: -; j_call: TRBJ2-5; clone_size: -; cdr3_nt: TGCGCCAGCAGCCAAGATTGGGGGGCAACGACGGAGACCCAGTACTTC; cdr3_aa: CASSQDWGATTETQYF
cdr3_length: 16; v_call: TRBV7-9; d_call: TRBD1; j_call: TRBJ1-2; clone_size: -; cdr3_nt: TGTGCCAGCAGCTTAGGACCGGGACAGGCAATCTATGGCTACACCTTC; cdr3_aa: CASSLGPGQAIYGYTF
cdr3_length: 17; v_call: TRBV5-6; d_call: TRBD2; j_call: TRBJ2-1; clone_size: -; cdr3_nt: TGTGCCAGCAGCTTGTCATTGGGACTAGCGGACCACAATGAGCAGTTCTTC; cdr3_aa: CASSLSLGLADHNEQFF
cdr3_length: 13; v_call: TRBV11-2; d_call: -; j_call: TRBJ1-1; clone_size: -; cdr3_nt: TGTGCCAGCACCAACAGGGTCGACGGGGAAGCTTTCTTT; cdr3_aa: CASTNRVDGEAFF
cdr3_length: 12; v_call: TRBV7-9; d_call: TRBD1; j_call: TRBJ1-1; clone_size: -; cdr3_nt: TGTGCCAGCAGCTTAGCAGGGGGCGGAGCTTTCTTT; cdr3_aa: CASSLAGGGAFF
cdr3_length: 14; v_call: TRBV7-9; d_call: TRBD1; j_call: TRBJ1-2; clone_size: -; cdr3_nt: TGTGCCAGCAGCTCGGGACAGGGTAGCTATGGCTACACCTTC; cdr3_aa: CASSSGQGSYGYTF
cdr3_length: 16; v_call: TRBV5-6; d_call: -; j_call: TRBJ2-2; clone_size: -; cdr3_nt: TGTGCCAGCAGCTTGGGCCTAACAGGGATAACCGGGGAGCTGTTTTTT; cdr3_aa: CASSLGLTGITGELFF
cdr3_length: 15; v_call: TRBV6-5; d_call: TRBD2; j_call: TRBJ2-3; clone_size: -; cdr3_nt: TGTGCCAGCAGTTACGCGGCGGGAGGGTGGGATACGCAGTATTTT; cdr3_aa: CASSYAAGGWDTQYF
cdr3_length: 14; v_call: TRBV6-1; d_call: -; j_call: TRBJ2-1; clone_size: -; cdr3_nt: TGTGCCAGCAGTAGCCAGACGGGGTGGGATGAGCAGTTCTTC; cdr3_aa: CASSSQTGWDEQFF
cdr3_length: 17; v_call: TRBV27; d_call: TRBD2; j_call: TRBJ2-2; clone_size: -; cdr3_nt: TGTGCCAGCAGTTTCCCTAGCGGGAGAGGGGGCACCGGGGAGCTGTTTTTT; cdr3_aa: CASSFPSGRGGTGELFF
cdr3_length: 17; v_call: TRBV28; d_call: TRBD1; j_call: TRBJ1-4; clone_size: -; cdr3_nt: TGTGCCAGCAGTTCACGGGACAGGGTCTTAATCGGTGAAAAACTGTTTTTT; cdr3_aa: CASSSRDRVLIGEKLFF
cdr3_length: 14; v_call: TRBV4-1; d_call: -; j_call: TRBJ2-1; clone_size: -; cdr3_nt: TGCGCCAGCAGCCCAAGTTACTCCTACAATGAGCAGTTCTTC; cdr3_aa: CASSPSYSYNEQFF
cdr3_length: 16; v_call: TRBV6-1; d_call: TRBD2; j_call: TRBJ2-2; clone_size: -; cdr3_nt: TGTGCCAGCAGTGCCCCTCGCGGGAGGTTGGTCGGGGAGCTGTTTTTT; cdr3_aa: CASSAPRGRLVGELFF
cdr3_length: 15; v_call: TRBV27; d_call: -; j_call: TRBJ2-3; clone_size: -; cdr3_nt: TGTGCCAGCAGTTTAGGTGCGGGATACACAGATACGCAGTATTTT; cdr3_aa: CASSLGAGYTDTQYF
cdr3_length: 14; v_call: TRBV7-2; d_call: -; j_call: TRBJ2-2; clone_size: -; cdr3_nt: TGTGCCAGCAGCCCAGTACGCCCGTCCGGGGAGCTGTTTTTT; cdr3_aa: CASSPVRPSGELFF
cdr3_length: 13; v_call: TRBV10-2; d_call: -; j_call: TRBJ2-1; clone_size: -; cdr3_nt: TGCGCCAGCAGTGGGGGCGCTTACAATGAGCAGTTCTTC; cdr3_aa: CASSGGAYNEQFF